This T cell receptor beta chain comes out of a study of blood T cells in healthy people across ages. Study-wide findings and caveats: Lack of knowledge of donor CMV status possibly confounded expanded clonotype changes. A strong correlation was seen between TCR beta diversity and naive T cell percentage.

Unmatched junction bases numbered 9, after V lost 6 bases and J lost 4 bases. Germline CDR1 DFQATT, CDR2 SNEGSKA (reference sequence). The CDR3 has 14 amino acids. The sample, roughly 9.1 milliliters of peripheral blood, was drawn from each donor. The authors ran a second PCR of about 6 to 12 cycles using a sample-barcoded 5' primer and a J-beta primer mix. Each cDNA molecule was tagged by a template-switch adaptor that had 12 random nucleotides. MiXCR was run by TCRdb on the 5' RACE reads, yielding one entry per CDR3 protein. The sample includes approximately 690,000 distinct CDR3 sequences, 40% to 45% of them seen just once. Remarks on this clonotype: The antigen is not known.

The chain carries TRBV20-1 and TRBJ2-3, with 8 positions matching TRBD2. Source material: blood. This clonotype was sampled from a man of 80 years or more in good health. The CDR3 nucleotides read TGCAGTGCGACCTCCGGGGGGGGTGCAGATACGCAGTATTTT. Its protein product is CSATSGGGADTQYF.